This record covers a single T cell receptor beta chain. Between the trimmed V and J ends, which lost 6 bases and 11 bases, there was a span of 20 bases. This CDR3 has 13 amino acids. Germline V gene lookup returns CDR1 KGHSH and CDR2 LQKENI. This sample was taken from a study of response to subunit inactivated influenza vaccine. TCRdb recomputed calls from the RT-PCR reads with MiXCR, one row per CDR3 protein. This table has about 610,000 distinct CDR3 sequences, 14% appearing once. Sequencing used PBMCs from blood, obtained 11 to 12 days after vaccination. The clonotype was recovered from a man aged 50 to 60 who received an inactivated influenza vaccine. The chain couples TRBV18 to TRBJ2-7; no definite D call. This CDR3 is CASSSAPGKMEYF. CDR3 bases: TGTGCCAGCTCGTCCGCTCCAGGCAAAATGGAGTACTTC.